This TCR beta chain was recovered during a study of T-cell reconstitution after alpha-beta-depleted transplantation in children. This CDR3 comprises 14 residues. Germline CDR1 SEHNR, CDR2 FQNEAQ (reference sequence). V shed 4 bases and J 5 bases; nucleotides not matched to a gene: 7. This clonotype has a handful of counts. Construction of the TCRbeta library involved unique molecular identifiers. Each CDR3 protein is one row after TCRdb ran MiXCR on the PCR reads. The sample consists of 600,000 to 700,000 distinct CDR3 sequences, approximately 17% of them appearing once. The starting material was PBMCs from the stem cell graft donor, obtained from the stem cell graft. The origin of this receptor is a human donor who donated a stem cell graft to a child with acute myeloid leukemia. V is TRBV7-9 and J is TRBJ2-7, with 8 nucleotides matching TRBD2. The CDR3 loop reads CASSSSGGAHEQYF. In nucleotides, the CDR3 is TGTGCCAGCAGCTCCTCCGGGGGGGCCCACGAGCAGTACTTC.